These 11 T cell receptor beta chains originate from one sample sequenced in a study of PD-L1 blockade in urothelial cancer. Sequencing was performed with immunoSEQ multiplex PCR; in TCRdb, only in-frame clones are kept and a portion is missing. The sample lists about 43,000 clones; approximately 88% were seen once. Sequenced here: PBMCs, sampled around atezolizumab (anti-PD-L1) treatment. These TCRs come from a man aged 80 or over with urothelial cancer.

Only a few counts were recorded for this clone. The DNA for the CDR3 is TGTGCCAGCAGCTCCGACAGGGGAGGGAACATTCAGTACTTC. This gives the protein CASSSDRGGNIQYF. The chain carries TRBV7-2 and TRBJ2-4, with D tentatively TRBD1 (8 bases). Germline CDR1 is SGHTA and CDR2 is FQGNSA. V was clipped by 4 bases and J by 7 bases, with 14 bases between them. The CDR3 has 14 amino acids.

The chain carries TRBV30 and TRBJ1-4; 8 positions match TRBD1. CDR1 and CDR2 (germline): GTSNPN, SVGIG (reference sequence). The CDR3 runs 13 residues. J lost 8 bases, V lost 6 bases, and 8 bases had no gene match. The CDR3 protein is CACTGGYEEKLFF. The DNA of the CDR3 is TGTGCCTGTACAGGGGGGTACGAGGAAAAACTGTTTTTT. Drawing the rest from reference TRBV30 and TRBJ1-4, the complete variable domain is SQTIHQWPATLVQPVGSPLSLECTVEGTSNPNLYWYRQAAGRGLQLLFYSVGIGQISSEVPQNLSASRPQDRQFILSSKKLLLSDSGFYLCACTGGYEEKLFFGSGTQLSVL.

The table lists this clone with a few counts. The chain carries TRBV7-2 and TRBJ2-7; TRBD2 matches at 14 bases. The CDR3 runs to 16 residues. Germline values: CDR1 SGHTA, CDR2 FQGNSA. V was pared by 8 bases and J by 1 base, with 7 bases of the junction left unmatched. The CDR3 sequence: CASGGLAGVFSYEQYF. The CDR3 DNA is TGTGCCAGCGGGGGACTAGCGGGAGTATTTTCCTACGAGCAGTACTTC.

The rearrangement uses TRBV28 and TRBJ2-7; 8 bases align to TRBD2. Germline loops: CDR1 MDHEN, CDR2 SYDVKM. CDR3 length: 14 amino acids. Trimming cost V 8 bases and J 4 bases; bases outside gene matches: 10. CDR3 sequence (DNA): TGTGCCAGCCGAACCGGGACTAGACTTTACGAGCAGTACTTC. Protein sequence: CASRTGTRLYEQYF.

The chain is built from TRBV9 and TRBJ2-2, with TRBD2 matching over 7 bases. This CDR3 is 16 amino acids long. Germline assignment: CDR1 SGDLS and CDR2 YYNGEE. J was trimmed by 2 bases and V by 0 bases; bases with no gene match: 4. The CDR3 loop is CASSVGERDNTGELFF. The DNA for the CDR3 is TGTGCCAGCAGCGTAGGGGAGCGGGACAACACCGGGGAGCTGTTTTTT.

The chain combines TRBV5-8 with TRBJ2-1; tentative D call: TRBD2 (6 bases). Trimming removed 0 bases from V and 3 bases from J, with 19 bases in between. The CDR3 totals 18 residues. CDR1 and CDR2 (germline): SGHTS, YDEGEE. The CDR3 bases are TGTGCCAGCAGCTTGGCAGTCCTGGGGGGTGGTCTCTACAATGAGCAGTTCTTC. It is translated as CASSLAVLGGGLYNEQFF.

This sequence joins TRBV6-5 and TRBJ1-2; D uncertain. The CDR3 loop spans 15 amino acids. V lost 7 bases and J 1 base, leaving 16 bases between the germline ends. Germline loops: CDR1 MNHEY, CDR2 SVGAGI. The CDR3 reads CASKGGSSVNYGYTF. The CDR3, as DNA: TGTGCCAGCAAGGGCGGGAGTTCGGTTAACTATGGCTACACCTTC.

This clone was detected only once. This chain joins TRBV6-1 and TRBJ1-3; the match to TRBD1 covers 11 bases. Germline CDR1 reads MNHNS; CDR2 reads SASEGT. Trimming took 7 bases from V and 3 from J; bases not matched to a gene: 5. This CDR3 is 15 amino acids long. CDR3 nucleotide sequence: TGTGCCAGCATGAAGGACAGGGGGCTTGGAAACACCATATATTTT. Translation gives CASMKDRGLGNTIYF.

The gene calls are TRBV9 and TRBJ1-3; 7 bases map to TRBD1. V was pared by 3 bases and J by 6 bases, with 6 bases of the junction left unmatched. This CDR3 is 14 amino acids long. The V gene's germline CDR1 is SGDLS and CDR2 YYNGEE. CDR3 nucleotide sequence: TGTGCCAGCAGCGACGACAGGGATGCAAACACCATATATTTT. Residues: CASSDDRDANTIYF.

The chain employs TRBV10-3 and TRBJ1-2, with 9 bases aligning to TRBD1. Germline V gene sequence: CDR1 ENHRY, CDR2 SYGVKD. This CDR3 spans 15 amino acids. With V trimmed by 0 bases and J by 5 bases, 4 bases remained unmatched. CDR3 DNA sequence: TGTGCCATCAGTGAGTCTACAGGGGGCCAATATGGCTACACCTTC. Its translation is CAISESTGGQYGYTF.

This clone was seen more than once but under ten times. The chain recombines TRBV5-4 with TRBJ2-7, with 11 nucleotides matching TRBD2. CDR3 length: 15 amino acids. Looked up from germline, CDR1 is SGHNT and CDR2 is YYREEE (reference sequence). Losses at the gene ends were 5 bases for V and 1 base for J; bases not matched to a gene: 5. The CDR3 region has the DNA TGTGCCAGCAGGGCGACTAGCGGGATATCCTACGAGCAGTACTTC. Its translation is CASRATSGISYEQYF.